This T cell receptor (beta chain) was profiled in a study of shared clonotypes between healthy human individuals. Study-wide results and limits: Shared clonotypes: about 5% naive CD4, roughly 4% naive CD8, roughly 2.4% memory CD4, roughly 0.4% memory CD8. Represented diversity (both genetic and exposure-history) was limited by the small number of donors.

Germline V CDR1 and CDR2: SGDLS, YYNGEE. The CDR3 has 15 amino acids. The V end was cut by 4 bases, the J end by 6 bases, with 20 bases between. In the sorted-subset replicate PCRs, approximately 200 ng DNA, tens of thousands of T cell genomes, was used. Original processing notes: In the immunoSEQ data, sequences were junction-only and lacked quality scores, so filtering differed. Some clones are missing from TCRdb's copy, which holds only in-frame ones; the method was immunoSEQ multiplex PCR. V and J calls and clone size are as listed in that table; D and trimming were resolved from the DNA. Here the sample spans 2 million to 2.5 million clones, approximately 95% being singletons. Details on this clone: Antigen unknown.

The sample consisted of naive CD4+ T cells from PBMCs. Subset meaning: CD45RA+ positively selected. V and J are TRBV9 and TRBJ2-7; no firm D call. The TCR comes from a man between 18 and 35 years old in good health. Some clones in this sample may be carry-over from other donors' samples. CDR3 DNA sequence: TGTGCCAGCAGCACCTCGGGCGACCGAACTGGCGAGCAGTACTTC. Amino acid sequence: CASSTSGDRTGEQYF.